The 10 T cell receptor beta chains below all came from one sample that was sequenced in a study of blood T cells in healthy people across ages. Together with a sample-barcoded 5' primer, a J-beta primer mix was included in a second PCR lasting 7 to 11 cycles. TCRdb used MiXCR to reprocess the 5' RACE reads, holding one entry per CDR3 protein. The sample lists some 1.8 million distinct CDR3 sequences, roughly two fifths seen once, with about 21% in the top ten. Material for sequencing was blood. Receptor source: a human donor in good health.

A note on this clonotype: One end of the junction varies from germline; a read error may be responsible. This chain joins TRBV6-5 and TRBJ1-2, with no clear D. The CDR3 has 13 residues. CDR1 and CDR2 (germline): MNHEY, SVGAGI. CDR3 region: CASSYSKTYGCTF. The CDR3 DNA is TGTGCCAGCAGTTACTCCAAGACGTATGGCTGCACCTTC.

This clonotype was picked up a small number of times. The V gene is TRBV5-1, the J gene TRBJ1-2, with 7 nucleotides matching TRBD1. The germline V gene encodes CDR1 SGHRS and CDR2 YFSETQ. The CDR3 runs to 16 residues. With V trimmed by 4 bases and J by 4 bases, 13 bases remained unmatched. The CDR3 reads CASSPRQGVPSYGYTF. CDR3 DNA: TGCGCCAGCAGCCCTCGACAGGGAGTCCCTTCCTATGGCTACACCTTC.

This clonotype turned up a few times. The genes are TRBV20-1 and TRBJ2-7, with 10 bases lining up with TRBD1. The CDR3 consists of 15 residues. CDR1 and CDR2 from the germline V gene are DFQATT and SNEGSKA (reference sequence). V dropped 2 bases and J dropped 3; count of bases not matched to a gene: 7. CDR3 protein: CSARPGTGAIYEQYF. The CDR3 DNA is TGCAGTGCTAGACCTGGGACAGGGGCTATCTACGAGCAGTACTTC.

The chain has TRBV7-2 and TRBJ2-5; 7 nucleotides line up with TRBD1. With V trimmed by 5 bases and J by 5 bases, 14 bases remained unmatched. The V gene's germline CDR1 is SGHTA and CDR2 FQGNSA. This CDR3 has 16 amino acids. CDR3 sequence: CASSGWGQIADETQYF. DNA for the CDR3: TGTGCCAGCAGCGGGTGGGGACAGATCGCTGACGAGACCCAGTACTTC.

This chain connects TRBV24-1 to TRBJ2-1, with TRBD1 as a possible D gene (6 bases). From germline, CDR1 is KGHDR and CDR2 SFDVKD. This CDR3 comprises 17 residues. V lost 3 bases, J lost 5 bases, and 19 bases lay in between. The CDR3 coding sequence is TGTGCCACCAGTGATCATACCGGGACAAACTCTCACAATGAGCAGTTCTTC. Translation: CATSDHTGTNSHNEQFF.

The V call is TRBV11-1, the J call TRBJ1-1; D may be TRBD1 (5 bases). V was shortened by 5 bases and J by 0 bases, with 16 bases between the two germline ends. CDR3 size: 16 residues. Per the germline V gene, CDR1 is SGHAT and CDR2 is FQDESV (reference sequence). The CDR3 region is CASSPWDHLVNTEAFF. The CDR3, as DNA: TGTGCCAGCAGCCCCTGGGACCATCTTGTGAACACTGAAGCTTTCTTT.

The chain is built from TRBV7-9 and TRBJ1-2; the D gene is possibly TRBD1 (5 bases). Germline V gene lookup returns CDR1 SEHNR and CDR2 FQNEAQ (reference sequence). The CDR3 spans 16 residues. Trimming pared 5 bases from V and 2 bases from J, leaving 18 bases between. This chain's CDR3 is CASSPSTTRANYGYTF. The DNA of the CDR3 is TGTGCCAGCAGCCCCTCGACAACCAGGGCAAACTATGGCTACACCTTC.

The CDR3 region is CSVKGGSRSYNEQFF. Written as DNA, the CDR3 is TGCAGCGTAAAAGGGGGGAGCCGATCCTACAATGAGCAGTTCTTC. The V and J genes are TRBV29-1 and TRBJ2-1; D tentatively reads TRBD1 or TRBD2 (6 bases each). V gave up 6 bases and J gave up 1 base, with 16 bases separating them. From germline, CDR1 is SQVTM and CDR2 ANQGSEA. The CDR3 has 15 residues.

The chain links TRBV19 to TRBJ2-1, with a weak D call TRBD2 (5 bases). With 1 base removed from V and 12 bases from J, the gap between germline ends came to 7 bases. The CDR3 runs 11 residues. The germline V gene has CDR1 LNHDA and CDR2 SQIVND (reference sequence). The DNA for the CDR3 is TGTGCCAGTAGTATAGCCCGGGGGCAGTTCTTC. Translated: CASSIARGQFF.

This clonotype came up many times. V is TRBV4-3 and J is TRBJ1-2; TRBD1 is a possible D gene (6 bases). The CDR3 extends over 14 amino acids. The germline gives CDR1 LGHNA, CDR2 YSLEER. The V and J ends lost 1 base and 4 bases respectively, with 10 bases between them. CDR3 sequence reads: CASSQVGGSYGYTF. The DNA for the CDR3 is TGCGCCAGCAGCCAAGTTGGGGGCAGCTATGGCTACACCTTC.